Listed here is a single TCR beta chain. This specimen comes from a study of regulatory T cells in long-lasting Graves disease. The time point denotes: newly diagnosed GD, antithyroid drugs for less than 3 months. PBMCs provided the RNA from which the TCR library was made. V was trimmed by 3 bases and J by 4 bases, leaving 13 bases between them. This CDR3 region has 15 residues. Germline V gene sequence: CDR1 MNHNS, CDR2 SASEGT. Arm-PCR with iRepertoire HTBI primers amplified the CDR3 regions for these TCR beta libraries. TCRdb recomputed calls from the multiplex PCR reads with MiXCR, one row per CDR3 protein. The sample shows approximately 300,000 distinct CDR3 sequences, 15% to 20% of them seen only once.

The sequencing used peripheral blood mononuclear cells (PBMCs), collected at new diagnosis, from a patient treated with antithyroid drugs. The receptor's source is a female donor with Graves disease. This chain links TRBV6-1 with TRBJ1-5, with TRBD1 as a possible D gene (6 bases). The CDR3 region is CASSDRGGWNQPQHF. The CDR3 DNA sequence: TGTGCCAGCAGTGACAGGGGTGGGTGGAATCAGCCCCAGCATTTT.